This T cell receptor (beta chain) was identified during a study of a mutant IDH1 vaccine in newly diagnosed glioma. Study overall: Antecedent treatment encompassed radiotherapy, temozolomide, or their combination; the majority received both.

V gave up 5 bases and J gave up 1 base; unmatched junction bases: 1. This CDR3 is 14 amino acids long. CDR1 is SGHRS, CDR2 YFSETQ, per germline. Noted time point: baseline, week 1 (first vaccination visit). The sample's treatment: pre-vaccination baseline after standard-of-care therapy. Newly diagnosed WHO grade 3 or 4 IDH1-mutant, ATRX-lost astrocytomas were identified in the donors. General study points: Top peripheral T cell clonotype shifts appeared unrelated to pseudoprogression.

Some clones are missing from TCRdb's copy, which holds only in-frame ones; the method was immunoSEQ multiplex PCR. Counted here are around 50,000 clones, about nine tenths occurring once; the ten biggest clones make up less than 3%. Turning to this clone: Its matching antigen is unknown.

The chain uses TRBV5-1 and TRBJ2-5; 11 positions agree with TRBD2. The starting material was PBMCs, obtained from a glioma patient treated with radiotherapy, temozolomide or both. The receptor was isolated from a man aged 35-49 years with glioma. The CDR3 DNA sequence: TGCGCCAGCAGGGGACTAGCGGTCCAAGAGACCCAGTACTTC. Its protein product is CASRGLAVQETQYF.